The clone carrying this TCR beta chain came up a few times. Its antigen is as yet unknown. Using RNA transcripts as the source, TCR beta CDR3 regions were amplified. HTBI primers were the set used in a first-round RT-PCR of the TCR CDR3. In TCRdb, the multiplex PCR reads were re-called with MiXCR into one record per CDR3 protein. The sample yields approximately 740,000 distinct CDR3 sequences, 13% to 15% seen once. The CDR3 totals 18 residues. Trimming removed 6 bases from V and 0 bases from J, with 20 bases in between. Germline V gene lookup returns CDR1 KGHSH and CDR2 LQKENI. These data belong to a study of T cells in Graves' hyperthyroidism and ophthalmopathy. For the study at large: The authors collected peripheral blood at initial diagnosis, before any treatment.

Hyperthyroidism in the patients, aged 18 to 65, was newly diagnosed and under 2 months in duration. General study points: Ophthalmopathy could be told apart from stable hyperthyroidism with a 13 V-J model. Blood also showed most of the thyroid clonotypes that were expanded above 0.001.

The source material was blood. The TCR comes from a woman between 18 and 30 years old with Graves' hyperthyroidism. The chain couples TRBV18 to TRBJ2-2; D is unresolved. This CDR3 reads CASSIQPPMKANTGELFF. As DNA, the CDR3 is TGTGCCAGCTCTATACAGCCCCCCATGAAGGCGAACACCGGGGAGCTGTTTTTT.